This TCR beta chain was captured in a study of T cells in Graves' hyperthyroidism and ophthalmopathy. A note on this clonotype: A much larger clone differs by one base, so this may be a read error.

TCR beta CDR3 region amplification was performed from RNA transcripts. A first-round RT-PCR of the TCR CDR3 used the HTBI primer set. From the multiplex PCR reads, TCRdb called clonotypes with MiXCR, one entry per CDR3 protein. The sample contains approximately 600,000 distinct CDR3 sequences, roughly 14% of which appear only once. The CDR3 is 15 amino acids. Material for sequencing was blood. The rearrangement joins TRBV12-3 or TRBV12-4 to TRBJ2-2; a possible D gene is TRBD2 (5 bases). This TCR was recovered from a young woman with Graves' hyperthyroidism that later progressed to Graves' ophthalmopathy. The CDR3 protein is CGSTPWRGRTGELFF. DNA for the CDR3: TGTGGCAGCACCCCTTGGAGAGGGCGCACCGGGGAGCTGTTTTTT.